This T cell receptor (beta chain) came from a study of spatial heterogeneity in lung cancer. The CDR3 has 16 residues. Per the germline V gene, CDR1 is MNHEY and CDR2 is SVGEGT. V was clipped by 4 bases and J by 3 bases; unmatched bases: 7. Regarding time point: sample taken at primary tumor resection. Whole RNA obtained from tumor, nontumor lung or frozen PBMC underwent sequencing without sorting. Via MiXCR, TCRdb re-called the 5' RACE reads, giving one row per CDR3 protein. Of 70,000 to 90,000 distinct CDR3 sequences in the sample, about 14% are singletons; the top ten hold 7.2%. This chain links TRBV6-2 or TRBV6-3 with TRBJ2-1; TRBD2 matches at 9 bases. The sequence came from a male donor with early-stage non-small cell lung cancer. The material was PBMCs, obtained at surgery. The CDR3 protein is CASSLHIAGDYNEQFF. The CDR3 coding sequence is TGTGCCAGCAGTTTACATATAGCGGGAGACTACAATGAGCAGTTCTTC.